Below, 16 T cell receptor beta chains from the same sample are listed, as sequenced in a study of blood T cell repertoires in COVID-19. Profiled with immunoSEQ multiplex PCR; TCRdb holds only in-frame clones, not every one. The table shows approximately 51,000 clones, with about 86% occurring only once. The sample comprised peripheral blood. The origin of the receptors is a man aged 35 to 55 with active COVID-19.

The chain joins TRBV7-9 to TRBJ1-5; tentative D call: TRBD1 (6 bases). V shed 5 bases and J shed 2 bases, with 10 bases lying between them. The CDR3 runs to 14 residues. Germline CDR1 and CDR2: SEHNR and FQNEAQ (reference sequence). In DNA, the CDR3 is TGTGCCAGCAGCGAGTCAGGGGGCAATCAGCCCCAGCATTTT. Amino acid sequence: CASSESGGNQPQHF.

The rearrangement uses TRBV7-9 and TRBJ1-1, with a possible D match to TRBD1 (5 bases). This CDR3 region has 16 residues. Trimming stripped 1 base from V and 2 bases from J, with 14 bases between. In germline, CDR1 is SEHNR, CDR2 FQNEAQ (reference sequence). The CDR3 bases are TGTGCCAGCAGCTTAGAGGGTTGGGGGGTCAACACTGAAGCTTTCTTT. It is translated as CASSLEGWGVNTEAFF.

The chain links TRBV2 to TRBJ1-1, with 7 bases fitting TRBD1. CDR3 length: 13 amino acids. Per the germline V gene, CDR1 is SNHLY and CDR2 is FYNNEI. With V trimmed by 4 bases and J by 3 bases, 2 bases remained unmatched. The CDR3 loop is CASSGQGDTEAFF. The CDR3, as DNA: TGTGCCAGCAGTGGACAGGGAGACACTGAAGCTTTCTTT.

This clone was found once. V and J are TRBV4-2 and TRBJ2-1, with 7 positions matching TRBD2. CDR1 is LGHNA, CDR2 YNFKEQ, per germline. J gave up 0 bases and V 0 bases, and 8 bases lay outside the gene matches. The length of the CDR3 is 18 residues. The CDR3 sequence: CASSQELSSGASYNEQFF. The CDR3 coding sequence is TGTGCCAGCAGCCAAGAGCTTTCTAGCGGAGCCTCCTACAATGAGCAGTTCTTC.

V is TRBV28 and J is TRBJ2-5; 9 bases are shared with TRBD2. The CDR3 runs 14 residues. CDR1 MDHEN and CDR2 SYDVKM come from the germline V gene. Losses at the gene ends were 7 bases for V and 5 bases for J; bases not matched to a gene: 8. The CDR3 loop reads CASTPGLAGETQYF. The CDR3 DNA is TGTGCCAGCACGCCAGGGCTAGCGGGGGAGACCCAGTACTTC.

The sample holds a few counts of this clone. The CDR3 reads CASSLRRQGRSSTDTQYF. CDR3 nucleotide sequence: TGTGCCAGCAGCTTACGGCGACAGGGCCGTTCTAGCACAGATACGCAGTATTTT. This rearrangement joins TRBV7-7 to TRBJ2-3, with 7 bases matching TRBD1. Germline V gene sequence: CDR1 SSHAT, CDR2 FNYEAQ (reference sequence). The length of the CDR3 is 18 residues. V lost 2 bases and J lost 0; bases outside the gene matches: 11.

Regarding this clone: At one end the junction does not follow the germline gene, possibly because of a read error. The chain joins TRBV7-7 to TRBJ2-1, with TRBD2 matching over 9 bases. Looked up from germline, CDR1 is SSHAT and CDR2 is FNYEAQ (reference sequence). The CDR3 is made up of 15 amino acids. This chain's CDR3 is CASSLEASGTSEQFF. The CDR3 nucleotides read TGTGCTAGCAGCTTAGAGGCTAGCGGGACGTCTGAGCAGTTCTTC.

The table lists this clone with a count of one. The rearrangement uses TRBV4-1 and TRBJ1-1, with D perhaps matching TRBD1 (5 bases). Germline CDR1 reads MGHRA; CDR2 reads YSYEKL. Trimming took off 1 base at V and 3 bases at J, with 12 bases between the two ends. CDR3 size: 15 residues. CDR3 DNA sequence: TGCGCCAGCAGCCAAGGACAGACGCTTGACACTGAAGCTTTCTTT. The encoded protein is CASSQGQTLDTEAFF.

CDR3 coding DNA: TGTGCCAGCAGCGAGCTGAGGGTTGGGAGAGATACGCAGTATTTT. Translation gives CASSELRVGRDTQYF. This chain joins TRBV9 and TRBJ2-3; D may be TRBD2 (5 bases). Trimming removed 3 bases from V and 5 bases from J, with 16 bases in between. Per the germline V gene, CDR1 is SGDLS and CDR2 is YYNGEE. The CDR3 is made up of 15 amino acids.

V is TRBV7-9 and J is TRBJ1-3; TRBD1 might be the D (6 bases). Trimming stripped 1 base from V and 0 bases from J, with 7 bases between. The CDR3 totals 15 residues. From germline, CDR1 is SEHNR and CDR2 FQNEAQ (reference sequence). In DNA, the CDR3 is TGTGCCAGCAGCTTAGGAGGGGGCTCTGGAAACACCATATATTTT. This sequence encodes CASSLGGGSGNTIYF.

The CDR3 DNA is TGTGCCAGTGGGGGGAGGAATGAGCAGTTCTTC. Translated: CASGGRNEQFF. The chain recombines TRBV19 with TRBJ2-1, with D possibly TRBD2 on 6 matching bases. V dropped 8 bases and J dropped 7 bases, with 9 bases sitting between them. Germline V gene sequence: CDR1 LNHDA, CDR2 SQIVND (reference sequence). The CDR3 loop spans 11 amino acids.

This chain uses TRBV19 with TRBJ2-4; a weak D match, TRBD1 (5 bases). Trimming left V 5 bases short and J 5 bases short, with 10 bases between. There are 13 residues in the CDR3. Per the germline V gene, CDR1 is LNHDA and CDR2 is SQIVND (reference sequence). The CDR3 DNA reads TGTGCCAGTAGTGGCTTGGGGCAAAACATTCAGTACTTC. Amino acid sequence: CASSGLGQNIQYF. Full variable domain (missing parts from reference TRBV19 and TRBJ2-4): DGGITQSPKYLFRKEGQNVTLSCEQNLNHDAMYWYRQDPGQGLRLIYYSQIVNDFQKGDIAEGYSVSREKKESFPLTVTSAQKNPTAFYLCASSGLGQNIQYFGAGTRLSVL.

Comment on this clone: The junction departs from germline at one end; a sequencing error may be responsible. This rearrangement joins TRBV5-1 to TRBJ1-1; 9 nucleotides line up with TRBD1. The CDR3 totals 14 residues. Germline V gene sequence: CDR1 SGHRS, CDR2 YFSETQ. The DNA of the CDR3 is TGCACCAGCAGCTCGGGACAGGGGAACACTGAAGCTTTCTTT. This gives the protein CTSSSGQGNTEAFF.

The chain has TRBV18 and TRBJ1-1; tentative D call: TRBD1 (6 bases). This CDR3 region has 12 residues. Trimming cost V 4 bases and J 8 bases, with 11 bases left between them. CDR1 KGHSH and CDR2 LQKENI come from the germline V gene. CDR3 nucleotides: TGTGCCAGCTCACTCTCGGACAGAGAAGCTTTCTTT. Translated: CASSLSDREAFF.

Only a few counts were recorded for this clone. The rearrangement uses TRBV19 and TRBJ1-5; maybe TRBD1 (6 bases). V shed 6 bases and J shed 4 bases, with 10 bases lying between them. The germline V gene encodes CDR1 LNHDA and CDR2 SQIVND (reference sequence). The CDR3 spans 13 residues. CDR3 coding DNA: TGTGCCAGTAGCGCAACAGGGAATCAGCCCCAGCATTTT. Its translation is CASSATGNQPQHF.

The genes are TRBV9 and TRBJ2-2; weak D call: TRBD1 (5 bases). CDR1 is SGDLS, CDR2 YYNGEE, per germline. The V and J ends lost 4 bases and 3 bases respectively, with 13 bases between them. This CDR3 has 15 amino acids. DNA of the CDR3: TGTGCCAGCAGCAAACAGGACGTATACACCGGGGAGCTGTTTTTT. Amino acids: CASSKQDVYTGELFF. Combining the CDR3 with reference TRBV9 and TRBJ2-2 gives the whole variable domain DSGVTQTPKHLITATGQRVTLRCSPRSGDLSVYWYQQSLDQGLQFLIQYYNGEERAKGNILERFSAQQFPDLHSELNLSSLELGDSALYFCASSKQDVYTGELFFGEGSRLTVL.